This record looks at one T cell receptor beta chain sequence and its context. Its antigen is currently unknown. This CDR3 is 15 amino acids long. The germline gives CDR1 LNHDA, CDR2 SQIVND (reference sequence). The V gene lost 6 bases and the J gene lost 1 base, with 13 bases spanning the gap. This sample stems from a study of shared clonotypes between healthy human individuals. The study, taken as a whole, reports: Clonotype sharing among the donors was expected to vary with sequencing depth. Rarefaction demonstrated incomplete sorted-subset sequencing despite large depth.

Every contributor of samples was a Caucasian grown-up residing in Nashville, Tennessee. Data came from immunoSEQ multiplex PCR; TCRdb stores just in-frame clones and leaves some out. Seen here are approximately 530,000 clones, around 96% observed once, and the top ten hold about 0.064%. The TCR comes from a woman in her twenties or thirties in good health. The chain links TRBV19 to TRBJ1-3; D is undetermined. The specimen sequenced was naive CD4+ T cells sorted from blood. The subset here: CD45RA+ positively selected. The CDR3 DNA is TGTGCCAGTAGCCGCCACGAAGGATCTGGAAACACCATATATTTT. Translating gives CASSRHEGSGNTIYF.